Given below is one T cell receptor (beta chain) in context. Antigen unknown. The germline CDR1 and CDR2 sequences are SGHTS and YDEGEE. The CDR3 contains 15 residues. TCRdb reanalyzed the 5' RACE reads and collapses them to one entry per CDR3 protein, without DNA. This sample's clone table lists about 160,000 distinct CDR3 sequences. The data originate from a study of T cells expressing NK-cell markers. Study-wide findings and caveats: Once again these clonotypes came out on top in the CD3+CD56-NKG2C+ fraction of a few donors.

The chain joins TRBV5-8 to TRBJ1-3; TCRdb names TRBD1, which stays unverified in the absence of DNA. This sequence originates from a woman between 18 and 75 years old in good health. Material: blood T cells: a sorted CD56 or NKG2C T cell subset, CD4+ or CD8+ T cells, or bulk PBMC T cells (not recorded which). The CDR3 region is CASRDRVYSGNTIYF.